The present entry profiles one TCR beta chain with its context. Which antigen it targets is not known. The library was generated by 5' RACE. The input for every TCR library was approximately 3,500 ng of total RNA. For each sample, cDNA was synthesized in eight separate reactions using SMARTScribe reverse transcriptase. During cDNA synthesis, template switching introduced unique molecular identifiers that contained a 6-nucleotide sample barcode. Amplification of TCRalpha and TCRbeta cDNA involved two nested PCRs of 16 and 9 cycles, and each PCR was followed by bead purification. Before amplification, cDNA was treated with uracil DNA-glycosylase and purified using the QIAquick PCR purification kit. In the second PCR, Illumina TruSeq-compatible adapters and sample-specific barcodes were added. Library quality and concentration were checked on TapeStation and Qubit, and libraries were pooled at about 5 ng each. Pooled libraries were sequenced on an Illumina HiSeq2500 single-index Rapid Run with 2 x 100 bp reads and custom sequencing primers. As for the authors' bioinformatics: PCR and sequencing errors were corrected by UMI-based consensus assembly using MiGEC version 1.2.6. V(D)J alignment, clonotype assembly and CDR3 extraction were performed with MiXCR version 2.1.1. To normalise gene usage, clonotype sharing and MAIT/NKT TCR abundance, the analysis used the top 1000, 10 000 and 20 000 clonotypes per sample. After downsampling to 27 000 UMIs, diversity was calculated as the inverse Simpson index using the vegan R package. Paired Mann-Whitney U tests were applied to discordant twin pairs, and Benjamini-Hochberg correction was used for multiple testing. The reads went through TCRdb reprocessing, and each CDR3 protein sequence gets one entry with no DNA. Here the V and J calls rest on TCRdb's processing, not on the authors' analysis. The sample's clone listing holds 350,000 to 550,000 distinct CDR3 sequences. The ten largest make up 2% to 3% of the sample.

From each donor, a roughly 2.5 ml peripheral blood sample was collected into PAXgene tubes and stored at -80 degrees C. Without any T cell sorting, total RNA was extracted from whole blood using the PAXgene blood miRNA kit on an automated QIAcube. Deep TCRalpha and TCRbeta repertoire profiling with unique molecular barcoding was performed on peripheral blood of monozygotic twin pairs concordant or discordant for inflammatory bowel disease. Smoking habits were recorded for all twin pairs, and individuals were classified as current, former or never smokers. This record comes from a study of monozygotic twins with inflammatory bowel disease (dated by TCRdb to between 2019 and 2020). In the study overall: In total, 28 monozygotic twin pairs made up the full study: 19 Danish pairs, all IBD-discordant, plus nine German pairs, of which four were IBD-concordant and five were IBD-discordant. Disease-associated traits were sought mainly through comparisons between IBD patients and their genetically identical healthy co-twins within discordant pairs. Each individual had, on average, about 151 000 unique TCRalpha sequences and 181 000 unique TCRbeta sequences available for analysis.

From a lookup of the germline V gene (reference sequence), CDR1 and CDR2 are DFQATT and SNEGSKA. There are 13 amino acids in the CDR3, from cysteine to phenylalanine inclusive. The record lacks a DNA sequence. What the study reported, not specific to this receptor: IBD patients had lower TCRbeta repertoire diversity, measured by the inverse Simpson index, than their healthy co-twins. IBD patients shared fewer clonotypes with other individuals than healthy twins did, most markedly in patients showing signs of disease activity. The results gave no support for a single strong signal or clonotype linked to IBD. Because patients were on differing immunosuppressive treatments, the repertoires may have picked up extra background noise and inter-individual variability. Repertoire similarity did not differ between concordant and discordant twins, which could be due to limited statistical power. The analysis was unable to tell different T cell subtypes apart.

Rearrangement joined TRBV20-1 to TRBJ1-5. Sequencing was performed on blood. The sequence came from a human donor with ulcerative colitis or Crohn's disease, or a healthy co-twin of an affected twin (not recorded which). The CDR3 protein is CSARRVNNQPQHF.